This TCR delta chain was sequenced for a study of Vδ1+ human thymocytes. After alphabeta T cell depletion, CD3+ Vdelta1+ Vdelta2- thymocytes were sorted. About this clone itself: The antigen remains unidentified. A read error may account for a junction end that differs from germline.

Sequences come from RNA converted to cDNA by reverse transcription. Multiplex PCR used pooled V-gene forward primers and a constant-region reverse primer to amplify CDR3s. TCRdb processed the multiplex PCR reads again with the CATT caller. The table records under 85,000 delta-chain clones, around 35% of them present only once. Study-level findings and limits: The authors advised highly purified populations and single-cell validation. Donors shared many TRG clonotypes but few TRD clonotypes. Thymic TRG and TRD repertoires appeared highly polyclonal. Despite high sort purity, roughly 21% of thymic T cell receptor delta sequences were Vdelta2.

The CDR3 totals 17 residues. Germline V gene lookup returns CDR1 TSWWSYY and CDR2 QGS. This receptor was identified in a boy less than two years old who had congenital heart surgery. J is TRDJ1 and V is TRDV1; TRDD3 agrees at 7 bases. The source material was Vdelta1+ gamma-delta thymocytes from the thymus. Subset meaning: FACS-sorted CD3+ TCRalphabeta- TCRVdelta1+ TCRVdelta2- thymocytes. The CDR3 is CALGKLRSVLGAKGLIF. The CDR3 coding sequence is TGTGCTCTTGGGAAACTACGAAGTGTGCTGGGGGCCAAGGGACTCATCTTT.